A selection of T cell receptor beta chains follows, all from one sample in a study of early T cells in non-severe SARS-CoV-2 infection. TCRdb fed the 5' RACE reads into MiXCR, producing one record per CDR3 protein. The data show around 64,000 distinct CDR3 sequences, around an eighth seen once. The sample consisted of whole blood, taken at baseline. The receptors were sampled from an adult who was a healthcare worker with PCR-confirmed SARS-CoV-2 infection or an uninfected control (not recorded which). The CDR3 runs from the conserved cysteine through the conserved F or W. A D gene is named only where the DNA matches it firmly. Size is omitted from some rows. Given values are once, few, many or a class for expanded clones.

TRBV4-3	NA	TRBJ2-1	many	CASSQESGLHSSYNEQFF	TGCGCCAGCAGCCAAGAATCGGGGCTTCACAGCTCCTACAATGAGCAGTTCTTC
TRBV7-9	TRBD2	TRBJ2-7	many	CASTPGGGEQYF	TGTGCCAGCACTCCGGGGGGAGGCGAGCAGTACTTC
TRBV6-5	NA	TRBJ1-1	few	CASSYSPRRNTEAFF	TGTGCCAGCAGTTACTCGCCGAGGAGGAACACTGAAGCTTTCTTT
TRBV20-1	NA	TRBJ2-5	NA	CSARGRRYQETQYF	TGCAGTGCTCGAGGACGGAGGTACCAAGAGACCCAGTACTTC
TRBV6-2/TRBV6-3	NA	TRBJ1-1	NA	CASNPGTSMNTEAFF	TGTGCCAGCAACCCCGGGACCTCCATGAACACTGAAGCTTTCTTT
TRBV20-1	TRBD1	TRBJ2-2	many	CSARDGQGGTGELFF	TGCAGTGCTAGAGATGGACAGGGTGGGACCGGGGAGCTGTTTTTT
TRBV24-1	NA	TRBJ2-3	NA	CATSGGITDTQYF	TGTGCCACCAGTGGGGGGATCACAGATACGCAGTATTTT
TRBV14	NA	TRBJ1-6	NA	CASSQVGGNLSPLHF	TGTGCCAGCAGCCAAGTCGGGGGGAACCTTTCGCCCCTCCACTTT
TRBV12-3/TRBV12-4	TRBD1	TRBJ2-3	few	CASRWTGDTDTQYF	TGTGCCAGCAGGTGGACAGGGGATACAGATACGCAGTATTTT
TRBV11-2	NA	TRBJ2-7	few	CASSLERLGGEQYF	TGTGCCAGCAGCTTAGAAAGATTGGGCGGCGAGCAGTACTTC
TRBV5-1	NA	TRBJ2-4	NA	CASSLEYLGLAKNIQYF	TGCGCCAGCAGCTTGGAGTATTTGGGGCTGGCCAAAAACATTCAGTACTTC
TRBV4-3	NA	TRBJ2-5	NA	CASSQDQGGRETQYF	TGCGCCAGCAGCCAAGATCAAGGAGGGAGGGAGACCCAGTACTTC
TRBV5-4	NA	TRBJ2-4	NA	CASSLGGENIQYF	TGTGCCAGCAGCTTGGGGGGCGAAAACATTCAGTACTTC
TRBV29-1	TRBD1	TRBJ2-7	NA	CSAEGQGAYEQYF	TGCAGCGCCGAGGGGCAGGGGGCTTACGAGCAGTACTTC
TRBV29-1	NA	TRBJ1-1	few	CSVEGNTEAFF	TGCAGCGTTGAGGGGAACACTGAAGCTTTCTTT
TRBV29-1	NA	TRBJ2-1	many	CSVGRQPDKNEQFF	TGCAGCGTGGGGCGGCAGCCTGATAAGAATGAGCAGTTCTTC
TRBV29-1	NA	TRBJ2-1	many	CSVDNFWLGRPDLNEQFF	TGCAGCGTTGATAATTTTTGGTTGGGTCGGCCAGATTTGAATGAGCAGTTCTTC
TRBV5-1	TRBD1	TRBJ1-3	many	CASSLFSGGSGNTIYF	TGCGCCAGCAGCTTATTTTCAGGGGGTTCTGGAAACACCATATATTTT
TRBV19	NA	TRBJ1-4	many	CASSWTAITNEKLFF	TGTGCCAGTAGTTGGACAGCCATAACTAATGAAAAACTGTTTTTT
TRBV12-3/TRBV12-4	NA	TRBJ2-5	few	CASRALAGTQYF	TGTGCCAGCAGGGCACTTGCGGGGACCCAGTACTTC
TRBV5-1	NA	TRBJ2-3	few	CASSLPLPGTQYF	TGCGCCAGCAGCTTGCCCCTGCCGGGAACGCAGTATTTT
TRBV29-1	NA	TRBJ1-1	many	CSVQQGLNTEAFF	TGCAGCGTTCAACAGGGATTGAACACTGAAGCTTTCTTT
TRBV6-2/TRBV6-3	NA	TRBJ2-1	few	CASSPNYNEQFF	TGTGCCAGCAGTCCGAATTACAATGAGCAGTTCTTC
TRBV7-2	TRBD1	TRBJ2-7	NA	CASSLRGTGKGEQYF	TGTGCCAGCAGCTTAAGAGGGACAGGGAAGGGCGAGCAGTACTTC
TRBV7-6	NA	TRBJ2-1	many	CASSLNGVYNEQFF	TGTGCCAGCAGCTTAAATGGGGTCTACAATGAGCAGTTCTTC
TRBV12-5	NA	TRBJ2-7	many	CASGLLYEQYF	TGTGCTAGTGGTTTGTTGTACGAGCAGTACTTC
TRBV27	NA	TRBJ2-3	few	CASSLDTDTQYF	TGTGCCAGCAGTTTGGATACAGATACGCAGTATTTT
TRBV19	TRBD1	TRBJ2-3	NA	CASGDRSTDTQYF	TGTGCCAGTGGGGACAGGAGCACAGATACGCAGTATTTT
TRBV28	TRBD2	TRBJ2-3	NA	CASSYGLGRLAGGPLQYF	TGTGCCAGCAGTTATGGGCTTGGACGGCTAGCGGGAGGGCCATTGCAGTATTTT
TRBV18	NA	TRBJ1-3	NA	CASSPPRTSGNTIYF	TGTGCCAGCTCACCACCCCGTACCTCTGGAAACACCATATATTTT
TRBV6-5	NA	TRBJ1-1	few	CASSSPTEAFF	TGTGCCAGCAGTTCTCCCACTGAAGCTTTCTTT
TRBV20-1	NA	TRBJ2-1	few	CSASVSSYNEQFF	TGCAGTGCTAGCGTTAGCTCCTACAATGAGCAGTTCTTC
TRBV29-1	TRBD2	TRBJ2-1	few	CSVEGGDYPYNEQFF	TGCAGCGTTGAGGGGGGGGACTACCCCTACAATGAGCAGTTCTTC
TRBV24-1	TRBD2	TRBJ2-3	few	CATSHLGTSGTDTQYF	TGTGCCACCAGTCATTTGGGGACTAGCGGCACAGATACGCAGTATTTT
TRBV30	NA	TRBJ2-5	few	CAWSERLTEETQYF	TGTGCCTGGAGTGAACGACTAACGGAGGAGACCCAGTACTTC
TRBV6-6	TRBD1	TRBJ2-7	NA	CASSRDRDSYEQYF	TGTGCCAGCAGCCGGGACAGGGACTCCTACGAGCAGTACTTC
TRBV18	TRBD2	TRBJ2-3	few	CASSVSGSSTDTQYF	TGTGCCAGCTCAGTCAGCGGGAGTAGCACAGATACGCAGTATTTT
TRBV6-2/TRBV6-3	NA	TRBJ2-7	few	CASSYNLYEQYF	TGTGCCAGCAGTTACAACCTCTACGAGCAGTACTTC
TRBV5-1	TRBD1	TRBJ1-1	NA	CASSLAPRTGNTEAFF	TGCGCCAGCAGCTTGGCCCCGCGGACAGGGAACACTGAAGCTTTCTTT
TRBV6-1	NA	TRBJ2-7	few	CASSERASRYEQYF	TGTGCCAGCAGTGAAAGGGCCAGCAGATACGAGCAGTACTTC
TRBV11-2	NA	TRBJ2-7	few	CASSLDTYEQYF	TGTGCCAGCAGCTTAGATACGTACGAGCAGTACTTC
TRBV12-3/TRBV12-4	TRBD2	TRBJ2-2	NA	CASPSFASGGTPNTGELFF	TGTGCCAGCCCTTCCTTCGCTAGCGGGGGGACTCCGAACACCGGGGAGCTGTTTTTT
TRBV28	NA	TRBJ2-7	NA	CASSRSARAWDEQYF	TGTGCCAGCAGTCGTTCGGCTCGGGCCTGGGACGAGCAGTACTTC
TRBV7-9	TRBD1	TRBJ1-3	once	CASSPSGQAFSGNTIYF	TGTGCCAGCAGTCCTAGTGGACAGGCATTCTCTGGAAACACCATATATTTT
TRBV25-1	NA	TRBJ2-3	many	CASSESPPRLTDTQYF	TGTGCCAGCAGTGAATCCCCCCCGCGACTCACAGATACGCAGTATTTT
TRBV7-2	TRBD2	TRBJ2-1	many	CASTLAGLEQFF	TGTGCCAGCACCCTAGCGGGACTTGAGCAGTTCTTC
TRBV6-5	TRBD1	TRBJ2-5	NA	CASSRDREETQYF	TGTGCCAGCAGTAGGGACAGGGAAGAGACCCAGTACTTC
TRBV11-2	TRBD1	TRBJ2-7	many	CASSLGQGGEQYF	TGTGCCAGCAGCTTAGGACAGGGGGGCGAGCAGTACTTC
TRBV19	TRBD1	TRBJ2-1	many	CASSTRDSKVPYEQFF	TGTGCCAGTAGTACGAGGGACAGTAAAGTTCCCTATGAGCAGTTCTTC
TRBV7-2	NA	TRBJ1-2	medium-sized	CASSPANYGYTF	TGTGCCAGCAGCCCAGCTAACTATGGCTACACCTTC
TRBV18	NA	TRBJ2-7	NA	CASSPRPTQGGYEQYF	TGTGCCAGCTCACCCCGACCAACACAGGGAGGCTACGAGCAGTACTTC
TRBV7-6	TRBD2	TRBJ2-7	NA	CASSLYRAGEGEQYF	TGTGCCAGCAGCTTATATCGAGCGGGAGAAGGGGAGCAGTACTTC